Given below is one TCR beta chain in context. No cognate antigen has been identified for it. Qualities for individual bases were not recorded, and no much larger clone is one base off. The germline V and J ends show losses of 8 bases and 7 bases respectively, and no gene match explains 6 bases of the junction. Including the terminal cysteine and phenylalanine, the CDR3 comprises 13 residues. Of all the DNA, just the CDR3 is kept, 39 bases in frame from base 1. Patients with a history of autoimmune disease or receiving systemic immunosuppression were excluded from the trial. Peripheral blood for TCR sequencing was collected from all dose cohorts at baseline, on cycle 4 day 1, and on cycle 7 day 1. Samples were obtained from an open-label, multicenter, first-in-human phase I dose-escalation trial of ivuxolimab. The trial enrolled adults with locally advanced or metastatic head and neck squamous cell, hepatocellular, melanoma or renal cell carcinoma. Before TCR sequencing, CD4+ and CD8+ T cells were separately sorted from peripheral blood.

These data originate in a study of OX40 agonist ivuxolimab in advanced cancers. With regard to the full study: Ivuxolimab was a fully human IgG2 agonistic monoclonal antibody targeting the costimulatory receptor OX40 (CD134). The point of sequencing TCRbeta in the periphery was to test whether ivuxolimab changed TCR sequence diversity and drove clonal T-cell expansion. Intravenous ivuxolimab was administered to patients every 2 weeks at six dose levels: 0.01, 0.1, 0.3, 1.5, 3 and 10 mg/kg. Partial responses occurred in three dose-escalation patients: two with cutaneous melanoma and one with hepatocellular carcinoma. Of the approximately 50 patients in dose escalation, 19 had hepatocellular carcinoma, about 15 had melanoma, 9 had renal cell carcinoma and 9 had head and neck cancer. The dose-escalation cohort was around 83% male with a mean age of roughly 62 years, ranging from roughly 20 to 80. The paper covers the monotherapy dose-escalation part of the phase I ivuxolimab trial, which included N of about 50 patients. Prior anti-PD-1, anti-PD-L1 or anti-CTLA-4 therapy was permitted, and 40% to 50% of dose-escalation patients had received checkpoint inhibitors.

To sequence the TCRbeta CDR3 region, genomic DNA was isolated from the sorted cells. The immunoSEQ Assay was used for sequencing of TCRbeta CDR3 regions. Held by TCRdb, this immuneACCESS table contains in-frame sequences only and omits some clones. Under half of the omission traces to an unresolved V gene where checked; the cause of the rest is unknown. Counted in this sample were 85,000 to 120,000 clones; 90% of them appeared once. Around 0.47% of the sample is in the top ten clones. On the study overall, not on this receptor specifically: Antigen specificity was not determined for the clonally expanded peripheral T cells. At doses of 0.1 to 3.0 mg/kg, clonal expansion of both CD4+ and CD8+ T cells in blood was seen between baseline and week 6. In the 0.1-3.0 mg/kg groups, partial responders were among the patients with the lowest normalized peripheral clonal expansion, particularly in CD8+ T cells. After ivuxolimab, CD8+ T cells had more expanded clones than CD4+ T cells on average. Low levels of normalized T-cell clonal expansion were also seen in some nonresponding patients.

In this chain, TRBV7-1 is recombined with TRBJ1-5; 9 junctional bases match TRBD1. TRBV7-1 is recorded as an ORF, its role being uncertain. The TCR originated in an adult with an advanced solid tumor such as melanoma, head and neck, liver or kidney cancer. The source was CD4+ or CD8+ T cells sorted from blood, collected in a trial of the OX40 agonist ivuxolimab. In nucleotide form, the sequence is TGTGCCAGCGGGACAGGGCTTCGCCAGCCCCAGCATTTT. Its protein is CASGTGLRQPQHF.